Here is one T cell receptor beta chain with its context. What it binds is not known. The time point here: after neoadjuvant nivolumab, at surgical resection. Patients had HPV-negative, locally advanced oral cavity squamous cell carcinoma. The CDR3 contains 15 residues. Trimming stripped 0 bases from V and 4 bases from J, with 12 bases between. The germline V gene has CDR1 MNHEY and CDR2 SVGAGI. These data belong to a study of neoadjuvant anti-PD-1 for oral cavity cancer. Study-wide results and limits: With a few patients per group, TCR findings need larger cohorts.

Six replicates per PBMC sample, mostly from 480 ng of genomic DNA. Only in-frame clones appear in the TCRdb table, and some are missing; sequencing was by immunoSEQ multiplex PCR. Among tens of thousands of clones listed, about 77% were seen once. The sequencing used PBMCs, collected after nivolumab (anti-PD-1) treatment. The sequence was collected from a person between 40 and 85 years old with oral cavity squamous cell carcinoma. The chain recombines TRBV6-5 with TRBJ1-2, with D perhaps TRBD1 (6 bases). The CDR3 region has the DNA TGTGCCAGCAGTTACTCCCCCAGGGGCGTCTATGGCTACACCTTC. Translating it yields CASSYSPRGVYGYTF.